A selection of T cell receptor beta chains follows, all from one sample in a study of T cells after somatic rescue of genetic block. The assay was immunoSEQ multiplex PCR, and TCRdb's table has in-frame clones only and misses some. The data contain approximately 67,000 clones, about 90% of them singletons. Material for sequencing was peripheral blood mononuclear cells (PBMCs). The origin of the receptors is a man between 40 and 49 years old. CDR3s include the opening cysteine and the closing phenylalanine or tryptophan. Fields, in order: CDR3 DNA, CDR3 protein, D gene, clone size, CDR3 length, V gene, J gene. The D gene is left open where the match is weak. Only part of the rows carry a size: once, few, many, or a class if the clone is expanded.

CDR3nt: TGTGCCAGCAGCTTCTCCGAGGTAGAGACCCAGTACTTC
CDR3aa: CASSFSEVETQYF
d_gene: NA
abundance: NA
len: 13
v_gene: TRBV5-4
j_gene: TRBJ2-5

CDR3nt: TGTGCCAGCAGCTTATCTAGCGGGTCGTACAATGAGCAGTTCTTC
CDR3aa: CASSLSSGSYNEQFF
d_gene: TRBD2
abundance: NA
len: 15
v_gene: TRBV7-3
j_gene: TRBJ2-1

CDR3nt: TGCGCCAGTGGACTAGCGGGAGCCGGCGAGCAGTTCTTC
CDR3aa: CASGLAGAGEQFF
d_gene: TRBD2
abundance: NA
len: 13
v_gene: TRBV5-1
j_gene: TRBJ2-1

CDR3nt: TGTGCCAGCACCCCACAGAGATACTATGGCTACACCTTC
CDR3aa: CASTPQRYYGYTF
d_gene: NA
abundance: once
len: 13
v_gene: TRBV6-6
j_gene: TRBJ1-2

CDR3nt: TGTGCCAGCAGTCTCGGACAGCAGACTAACTATGGCTACACCTTC
CDR3aa: CASSLGQQTNYGYTF
d_gene: NA
abundance: once
len: 15
v_gene: TRBV5-6
j_gene: TRBJ1-2

CDR3nt: TGCAGCGTTGGGCGCACCTTGAATCCTGAAGCTTTCTTT
CDR3aa: CSVGRTLNPEAFF
d_gene: NA
abundance: once
len: 13
v_gene: TRBV29-1
j_gene: TRBJ1-1

CDR3nt: TGCGCCAGCAGCTCTCGGGGGAGGGATGAAAAACTGTTTTTT
CDR3aa: CASSSRGRDEKLFF
d_gene: NA
abundance: NA
len: 14
v_gene: TRBV5-1
j_gene: TRBJ1-4

CDR3nt: TGTGCCTGGAGGGAGTCTCAACTGGGGTCCCTCCACTTT
CDR3aa: CAWRESQLGSLHF
d_gene: NA
abundance: few
len: 13
v_gene: TRBV30
j_gene: TRBJ1-6

CDR3nt: TGTGCCAGCAGCGTAGTTGCCAGCGGGAGTTCGGAGACCCAGTACTTC
CDR3aa: CASSVVASGSSETQYF
d_gene: TRBD2
abundance: once
len: 16
v_gene: TRBV9
j_gene: TRBJ2-5

CDR3nt: TGTGCCAGCGAGGGGCTAGCGGGAGTGAATGAGCAGTTCTTC
CDR3aa: CASEGLAGVNEQFF
d_gene: TRBD2
abundance: NA
len: 14
v_gene: TRBV11-2
j_gene: TRBJ2-1

CDR3nt: TGTGCCATCAGGGACTTTAGCTCCTACAATGAGCAGTTCTTC
CDR3aa: CAIRDFSSYNEQFF
d_gene: NA
abundance: NA
len: 14
v_gene: TRBV10-3
j_gene: TRBJ2-1

CDR3nt: TGTGCCAGCAGTTACGCAGATACGCAGTATTTT
CDR3aa: CASSYADTQYF
d_gene: NA
abundance: NA
len: 11
v_gene: TRBV6-5
j_gene: TRBJ2-3

CDR3nt: TGCGCCAGCAGCTTCGGACAGGGCGGAGATACGCAGTATTTT
CDR3aa: CASSFGQGGDTQYF
d_gene: TRBD1
abundance: NA
len: 14
v_gene: TRBV5-1
j_gene: TRBJ2-3

CDR3nt: TGTGCCAGCAGTGTCTCTGCAAACCAAGAGACCCAGTACTTC
CDR3aa: CASSVSANQETQYF
d_gene: NA
abundance: NA
len: 14
v_gene: TRBV2
j_gene: TRBJ2-5

CDR3nt: TGTGCCAGCAGCCCCAGGGGTTCAGCAACTAATGAAAAACTGTTTTTT
CDR3aa: CASSPRGSATNEKLFF
d_gene: NA
abundance: NA
len: 16
v_gene: TRBV9
j_gene: TRBJ1-4

CDR3nt: TGTGCCAGCAGCGGGTCTACGGGAGGCCTCGAGCAGTTCTTC
CDR3aa: CASSGSTGGLEQFF
d_gene: TRBD2
abundance: NA
len: 14
v_gene: TRBV9
j_gene: TRBJ2-1

CDR3nt: TGTGCCAGTAGTATTCTAGCGGGAGAGGGGTTGGATACGCAGTATTTT
CDR3aa: CASSILAGEGLDTQYF
d_gene: TRBD2
abundance: NA
len: 16
v_gene: TRBV19
j_gene: TRBJ2-3

CDR3nt: TGTGCCAGCAGCTCAGGGACCAACCCAGGAGATACGCAGTATTTT
CDR3aa: CASSSGTNPGDTQYF
d_gene: NA
abundance: NA
len: 15
v_gene: TRBV12-1
j_gene: TRBJ2-3

CDR3nt: TGTGCCAGCAGTTACCGGGACAGGGGAGATCCTGAAAAACTGTTTTTT
CDR3aa: CASSYRDRGDPEKLFF
d_gene: TRBD1
abundance: NA
len: 16
v_gene: TRBV6-6
j_gene: TRBJ1-4

CDR3nt: TGTGCCAGCAGCCCCGGGACTTCAACCTACGAGCAGTACTTC
CDR3aa: CASSPGTSTYEQYF
d_gene: NA
abundance: NA
len: 14
v_gene: TRBV7-9
j_gene: TRBJ2-7

CDR3nt: TGTGCCAGTAGTACGGGGGGACAGCAAAGCAATCAGCCCCAGCATTTT
CDR3aa: CASSTGGQQSNQPQHF
d_gene: TRBD1
abundance: NA
len: 16
v_gene: TRBV19
j_gene: TRBJ1-5

CDR3nt: TGTGCCAGCAGCCGGGACAGGGGGCAGCCCCAGCATTTT
CDR3aa: CASSRDRGQPQHF
d_gene: TRBD1
abundance: NA
len: 13
v_gene: TRBV6-1
j_gene: TRBJ1-5

CDR3nt: TGTGCCAGCTCACCATTTGAGACAACCTACGAGCAGTACTTC
CDR3aa: CASSPFETTYEQYF
d_gene: NA
abundance: NA
len: 14
v_gene: TRBV18
j_gene: TRBJ2-7

CDR3nt: TGTGCCACAACAGGCTCTGGGGCCAACGTCCTGACTTTC
CDR3aa: CATTGSGANVLTF
d_gene: NA
abundance: NA
len: 13
v_gene: TRBV5-4
j_gene: TRBJ2-6

CDR3nt: TGTGCCGCCGGGGAGCTACCATCCTACGAGCAGTACTTC
CDR3aa: CAAGELPSYEQYF
d_gene: NA
abundance: NA
len: 13
v_gene: TRBV10-3
j_gene: TRBJ2-7

CDR3nt: TGTGCCAGCAGCCCCCCCGGGGGTAGCAATCAGCCCCAGCATTTT
CDR3aa: CASSPPGGSNQPQHF
d_gene: NA
abundance: NA
len: 15
v_gene: TRBV7-2
j_gene: TRBJ1-5

CDR3nt: TGTGCCAGCAGCCAGGAGACTAGCGGGCCCGAGCAGTTCTTC
CDR3aa: CASSQETSGPEQFF
d_gene: TRBD2
abundance: NA
len: 14
v_gene: TRBV4-2
j_gene: TRBJ2-1

CDR3nt: TGTGCCAGCAGCTTACACAGTCTGACGAACACCGGGGAGCTGTTTTTT
CDR3aa: CASSLHSLTNTGELFF
d_gene: NA
abundance: NA
len: 16
v_gene: TRBV11-3
j_gene: TRBJ2-2

CDR3nt: TGTGCCAGCAGCTTGTTAGGGCAGGGAGGTCAGCCCCAGCATTTT
CDR3aa: CASSLLGQGGQPQHF
d_gene: NA
abundance: NA
len: 15
v_gene: TRBV5-5
j_gene: TRBJ1-5

CDR3nt: TGTGCCAGCAGCGGAGCGGGAGCGGTCACCGGGGAGCTGTTTTTT
CDR3aa: CASSGAGAVTGELFF
d_gene: TRBD2
abundance: NA
len: 15
v_gene: TRBV9
j_gene: TRBJ2-2

CDR3nt: TGCGCCAGCACTCCGGGACTAGCGAACACAGATACGCAGTATTTT
CDR3aa: CASTPGLANTDTQYF
d_gene: TRBD2
abundance: NA
len: 15
v_gene: TRBV10-2
j_gene: TRBJ2-3

CDR3nt: TGTGCCAGCAGTCTCGACAGGGGTTACACCGGGGAGCTGTTTTTT
CDR3aa: CASSLDRGYTGELFF
d_gene: TRBD1
abundance: NA
len: 15
v_gene: TRBV27
j_gene: TRBJ2-2

CDR3nt: TGTGCCAGCAGCCCGAGTCCAGGATCCTATGGCTACACCTTC
CDR3aa: CASSPSPGSYGYTF
d_gene: NA
abundance: NA
len: 14
v_gene: TRBV5-6
j_gene: TRBJ1-2

CDR3nt: TGTGCCAGCAGTAGGTCGTACAATGAGCAGTTCTTC
CDR3aa: CASSRSYNEQFF
d_gene: NA
abundance: NA
len: 12
v_gene: TRBV2
j_gene: TRBJ2-1

CDR3nt: TGCGCCAGCAGTCCGTGTAGGGGCACTGAAGCTTTCTTT
CDR3aa: CASSPCRGTEAFF
d_gene: NA
abundance: NA
len: 13
v_gene: TRBV23-1
j_gene: TRBJ1-1

CDR3nt: TGTGCCAGCAGTTACTTCGAGACAGGGAGGCAAGAGACCCAGTACTTC
CDR3aa: CASSYFETGRQETQYF
d_gene: NA
abundance: NA
len: 16
v_gene: TRBV6-5
j_gene: TRBJ2-5

CDR3nt: TGTGCCAGTAGTAGGGACAGGGACTACGAGCAGTACTTC
CDR3aa: CASSRDRDYEQYF
d_gene: TRBD1
abundance: NA
len: 13
v_gene: TRBV19
j_gene: TRBJ2-7

CDR3nt: TGTGCCAGCAGCTTTCCCCTACGCGACCTGACGGTGAACACTGAAGCTTTCTTT
CDR3aa: CASSFPLRDLTVNTEAFF
d_gene: NA
abundance: NA
len: 18
v_gene: TRBV7-6
j_gene: TRBJ1-1

CDR3nt: TGTGCCACCAGCAGAGATCGTGCCAGGTTGGCCACTGAAGCTTTCTTT
CDR3aa: CATSRDRARLATEAFF
d_gene: NA
abundance: NA
len: 16
v_gene: TRBV15
j_gene: TRBJ1-1

CDR3nt: TGTGCCAGCAGCTTAGCCTACGACTCTCCTGGAAACACCATATATTTT
CDR3aa: CASSLAYDSPGNTIYF
d_gene: NA
abundance: NA
len: 16
v_gene: TRBV7-9
j_gene: TRBJ1-3

CDR3nt: TGTGCCAGCAGCCTAGTAGCGGGAGACTATGAGCAGTTCTTC
CDR3aa: CASSLVAGDYEQFF
d_gene: TRBD2
abundance: NA
len: 14
v_gene: TRBV5-6
j_gene: TRBJ2-1

CDR3nt: TGTGCCAGCAGCCCAATCTACTCAGGCTTCAATCAGCCCCAGCATTTT
CDR3aa: CASSPIYSGFNQPQHF
d_gene: NA
abundance: medium-sized
len: 16
v_gene: TRBV11-2
j_gene: TRBJ1-5

CDR3nt: TGCGCCAGCAGCCGTACCGGGACGCTGTACGAAAAACTGTTTTTT
CDR3aa: CASSRTGTLYEKLFF
d_gene: NA
abundance: once
len: 15
v_gene: TRBV4-1
j_gene: TRBJ1-4

CDR3nt: TGTGCCAGCAGTGAGAGGACGACTACGCAGTATTTT
CDR3aa: CASSERTTTQYF
d_gene: NA
abundance: NA
len: 12
v_gene: TRBV6-1
j_gene: TRBJ2-3

CDR3nt: TGCGCCAGCAGTTGGACTAGCGGCGACGGAGAGCAGTACTTC
CDR3aa: CASSWTSGDGEQYF
d_gene: TRBD2
abundance: NA
len: 14
v_gene: TRBV5-1
j_gene: TRBJ2-7

CDR3nt: TGTGCCAGCATCAAGAGGAACTATGGCTACACCTTC
CDR3aa: CASIKRNYGYTF
d_gene: NA
abundance: NA
len: 12
v_gene: TRBV28
j_gene: TRBJ1-2

CDR3nt: TGTGCCAGCAGTGAAGCGCTTCTAGGCCAGGGGACTTCCTACGAGCAGTACTTC
CDR3aa: CASSEALLGQGTSYEQYF
d_gene: NA
abundance: NA
len: 18
v_gene: TRBV6-1
j_gene: TRBJ2-7

CDR3nt: TGTGCCAGCAGGCCTTCAGGGGGCTACTACAATGAGCAGTTCTTC
CDR3aa: CASRPSGGYYNEQFF
d_gene: TRBD1
abundance: NA
len: 15
v_gene: TRBV28
j_gene: TRBJ2-1

CDR3nt: TGTGCCAGCAGCGGGGTGGATACGCAGTATTTT
CDR3aa: CASSGVDTQYF
d_gene: NA
abundance: NA
len: 11
v_gene: TRBV7-8
j_gene: TRBJ2-3

CDR3nt: TGCGCCAGCAGCTTGGGAACACAGTTCTCTGGAAACACCATATATTTT
CDR3aa: CASSLGTQFSGNTIYF
d_gene: NA
abundance: NA
len: 16
v_gene: TRBV5-1
j_gene: TRBJ1-3

CDR3nt: TGTGCCAGTAGGGACAGGGAAGGGTACAATGAGCAGTTCTTC
CDR3aa: CASRDREGYNEQFF
d_gene: TRBD1
abundance: NA
len: 14
v_gene: TRBV19
j_gene: TRBJ2-1

CDR3nt: TGTGCCAGCAGTTTGGGCAGGGCCTACGAGCAGTACTTC
CDR3aa: CASSLGRAYEQYF
d_gene: NA
abundance: NA
len: 13
v_gene: TRBV28
j_gene: TRBJ2-7

CDR3nt: TGTGCCAGCTCACCCCCCAGCGGGTTAGAGACCCAGTACTTC
CDR3aa: CASSPPSGLETQYF
d_gene: NA
abundance: NA
len: 14
v_gene: TRBV18
j_gene: TRBJ2-5

CDR3nt: TGTGCCAGCAGTTACGAGAGCGACAATGAGCAGTTCTTC
CDR3aa: CASSYESDNEQFF
d_gene: NA
abundance: NA
len: 13
v_gene: TRBV6-6
j_gene: TRBJ2-1

CDR3nt: TGTGCCTGGAGTCTTACCGTGGGGTTGAACACTGAGGCTTTCTTT
CDR3aa: CAWSLTVGLNTEAFF
d_gene: NA
abundance: NA
len: 15
v_gene: TRBV30
j_gene: TRBJ1-1

CDR3nt: TGCAGCGTTGAAGCCGCCGGGACTAGAGACACGCAGTATTTT
CDR3aa: CSVEAAGTRDTQYF
d_gene: TRBD2
abundance: NA
len: 14
v_gene: TRBV29-1
j_gene: TRBJ2-3

CDR3nt: TGTGCCAGCTCACCACCGACCAACCTCGGCACAGATACGCAGTATTTT
CDR3aa: CASSPPTNLGTDTQYF
d_gene: NA
abundance: NA
len: 16
v_gene: TRBV18
j_gene: TRBJ2-3